This entry lists 9 T cell receptor beta chains sequenced from one sample in a study of vaccination effects on CD4 cells after COVID-19. With the ViraFEST assay, the study expanded antigen-specific CD4+ T cells using viral peptide pools, then sequenced them. It was after more than 8 days of culture that CD4+ T cells were isolated. The person acquired a PCR-confirmed SARS-CoV-2 infection between March and December 2020. Generated by immunoSEQ multiplex PCR, the TCRdb table keeps only in-frame clones and is missing some. Found here are fewer than 60,000 clones, roughly 77% of them singletons; the top ten hold about 5%. Antigens of these TCRs are unknown. The material sequenced was CD4+ T cells from PBMCs cultured with HIV peptides, taken before COVID-19 vaccination. The subset was: HIV-1 Nef peptide pool negative control/reference culture. The receptors originated from a human donor who had a prior SARS-CoV-2 infection.

The chain is built from TRBV27 and TRBJ2-2, with D maybe TRBD1 (5 bases). The ends were cut back, 2 bases at V and 5 bases at J, with 15 bases in the middle. The CDR3 extends over 16 amino acids. In germline, CDR1 is MNHEY, CDR2 SMNVEV (reference sequence). The CDR3 protein is CASSLRTSTITGELFF. The CDR3 nucleotides read TGTGCCAGCAGTTTACGGACATCAACCATTACCGGGGAGCTGTTTTTT.

The gene calls are TRBV7-2 and TRBJ2-1; 8 bases align to TRBD2. The CDR3 is 15 residues long. Trimming cost V 2 bases and J 8 bases; bases outside gene matches: 8. In germline, CDR1 is SGHTA, CDR2 FQGNSA. As DNA, the CDR3 is TGTGCCAGCAGCTTACGGGCTAGCGGGTCCCATGAGCAGTTCTTC. This gives the protein CASSLRASGSHEQFF.

This clone was recorded once. V gene TRBV5-1 combines with J gene TRBJ2-7; D remains unclear. Germline loops: CDR1 SGHRS, CDR2 YFSETQ. V was shortened by 3 bases and J by 2 bases, with 15 bases between the two germline ends. This CDR3 is built from 15 residues. CDR3 amino acids: CASSSKGGFTYEQYF. The CDR3 DNA reads TGCGCCAGCAGCTCGAAGGGCGGCTTTACCTACGAGCAGTACTTC.

This chain joins TRBV7-3 and TRBJ2-3; 11 nucleotides align to TRBD1. J gave up 7 bases and V 1 base, and 7 bases lay outside the gene matches. Germline values: CDR1 SGHTA, CDR2 FQGTGA. The CDR3 is made up of 16 amino acids. CDR3 sequence: CASSLRSGQGAHTQYF. DNA for the CDR3: TGTGCCAGCAGCTTAAGATCCGGACAGGGGGCACATACGCAGTATTTT.

This chain uses TRBV6-2 or TRBV6-3 with TRBJ2-3; 7 bases fit TRBD2. J lost 2 bases, V lost 2 bases, and 13 bases had no gene match. This CDR3 is 18 amino acids long. Germline V lookup: CDR1 MNHEY, CDR2 SVGEGT. The CDR3 sequence: CASSYVLASGSHTDTQYF. The CDR3 nucleotides are TGTGCCAGCAGTTACGTTTTGGCTAGCGGTTCCCACACAGATACGCAGTATTTT.

This clone showed up just a few times. This sequence joins TRBV7-2 and TRBJ1-3; D gene ambiguous. The CDR3 consists of 14 residues. Germline V gene data show CDR1 as SGHTA and CDR2 as FQGNSA. The V gene lost 5 bases and the J gene lost 3 bases, with 11 bases spanning the gap. The CDR3 DNA sequence: TGTGCCAGCAGCGACCCCCGGGGTGGAAACACCATATATTTT. This encodes CASSDPRGGNTIYF.

This clone occurred a few times. The chain is built from TRBV27 and TRBJ2-5; D not resolved. The CDR3 loop spans 13 amino acids. Trimming removed 3 bases from V and 3 bases from J, with 8 bases in between. Germline-derived CDR1 and CDR2 are MNHEY and SMNVEV (reference sequence). CDR3 DNA: TGTGCCAGCAGTTTGGGTCCCAAAGAGACCCAGTACTTC. Amino acids: CASSLGPKETQYF.

The genes are TRBV19 and TRBJ2-7; D gene ambiguous. The V gene lost 5 bases and the J gene lost 2 bases, with 10 bases spanning the gap. CDR3 length: 13 amino acids. Per germline, CDR1 LNHDA and CDR2 SQIVND (reference sequence). CDR3 sequence reads: CASSPNYAYEQYF. The CDR3 DNA reads as TGTGCCAGTAGTCCAAACTATGCCTACGAGCAGTACTTC.

This chain uses TRBV7-8 with TRBJ2-2; 8 positions agree with TRBD2. Trimming removed 4 bases from V and 0 bases from J; junction bases left unmatched: 10. Germline values: CDR1 SGHVS, CDR2 FQNEAQ. This CDR3 is 18 amino acids long. In nucleotides, the CDR3 is TGTGCCAGCAGCTCAACCGGGGGGGGGTACGCGAACACCGGGGAGCTGTTTTTT. This codes for CASSSTGGGYANTGELFF.